This is a list of T cell receptor beta chains from one sample in a study of blood T cell repertoires in COVID-19. TCRdb keeps only in-frame clones here, not all; method: immunoSEQ multiplex PCR. Among approximately 160,000 clones listed, around 80% were seen once. The sample taken for sequencing was peripheral blood. The source of these receptors is a woman aged 45-60 years in a cohort sampled during active or convalescent COVID-19. Each CDR3 is given with its conserved first and last residue. A D gene is named only where the DNA matches it firmly. The size of a clone is reported for some rows only, either as once, few or many, or as a class for expanded clones.

abundance	v_gene	j_gene	d_gene	CDR3nt	CDR3aa
many	TRBV5-8	TRBJ2-7	TRBD1	TGTGCCAGCAGCTTGTGGACAGGGGGCGAGCAGTACTTC	CASSLWTGGEQYF
-	TRBV29-1	TRBJ2-5	-	TGCAGCGTCGCCTCGGCGCTAGGCGGCGGGACCGGGGCCCAGTACTTC	CSVASALGGGTGAQYF
-	TRBV12-3/TRBV12-4	TRBJ2-3	-	TGTGCCAGCAGGGGGGGTAGCACAGATACGCAGTATTTT	CASRGGSTDTQYF
-	TRBV4-2	TRBJ2-1	-	TGTGCCAGCAGCCAACTCGGAGGAGTAACCCACAATGAGCAGTTCTTC	CASSQLGGVTHNEQFF
-	TRBV6-1	TRBJ1-2	-	TGTGCCAGCAGTGAAGACAGGGTGGAGTATGGCTACACCTTC	CASSEDRVEYGYTF
-	TRBV21-1	TRBJ2-1	-	TGTGCCAGCAGCAAAGGGGGGGGCCTCAATGAGCAGTTCTTC	CASSKGGGLNEQFF
-	TRBV6-4	TRBJ2-1	TRBD1	TGTGCCAGCAGTGAATCAGGGGGCGGCTACAATGAGCAGTTCTTC	CASSESGGGYNEQFF
once	TRBV15	TRBJ2-5	-	TGTGCCACCAGCAGAGATCCGCCAGCAGGGTTCCAAGAGACCCAGTACTTC	CATSRDPPAGFQETQYF
-	TRBV24-1	TRBJ2-2	-	TGTGCCACCACAATTCCAGGGTGCATCGGGGAGCTGTTTTTT	CATTIPGCIGELFF
-	TRBV20-1	TRBJ1-1	-	TGCAGTGCTAACTCCCCCATAGCTTTCTTT	CSANSPIAFF
once	TRBV4-1	TRBJ1-2	TRBD1	TGCGCCAGCAGCCAAGGACAGGGGGCCTACTATGGCTACACCTTC	CASSQGQGAYYGYTF
-	TRBV6-5	TRBJ2-3	TRBD2	TGTGCCAGCAGACCGGGACTACAAACAGATACGCAGTATTTT	CASRPGLQTDTQYF
-	TRBV7-9	TRBJ2-5	TRBD2	TGTGCCAGCAGCGTGAGGACTAGCGGGGACCGAGAGACCCAGTACTTC	CASSVRTSGDRETQYF
-	TRBV9	TRBJ1-1	-	TGTGCCAGCAGCCTCCCGAGGCGGAAGACTGAAGCTTTCTTT	CASSLPRRKTEAFF
-	TRBV3-1/TRBV3-2	TRBJ1-2	TRBD1	TGTGCCAGCAGCCAAGGTCGGACAGGGGGCCACTACACCTTC	CASSQGRTGGHYTF
-	TRBV30	TRBJ1-1	-	TGTGCCTGGAGAGTTCAGGGCCGAAGGGGGAACACTGAAGCTTTCTTT	CAWRVQGRRGNTEAFF
-	TRBV6-2/TRBV6-3	TRBJ2-2	TRBD1	TGTGCCAGCAGCACGGGACAGGGGATCACCGGGGAGCTGTTTTTT	CASSTGQGITGELFF
few	TRBV24-1	TRBJ2-5	TRBD2	TGTGCCACCAGGACTAGCGCGCAAGAGACCCAGTACTTC	CATRTSAQETQYF
-	TRBV7-8	TRBJ1-4	-	TGTGCCAGCAGCTCCTTATCAGGGGTGGATGAAAAACTGTTTTTT	CASSSLSGVDEKLFF
once	TRBV4-1	TRBJ1-5	-	TGCGCCAGCAGCGAAGTGGGGCAGGGGAATCAGCCCCAGCATTTT	CASSEVGQGNQPQHF
-	TRBV5-1	TRBJ2-1	-	TGCGCCAGCAGCCCCACAGGTTACAATGAGCAGTTCTTC	CASSPTGYNEQFF
-	TRBV24-1	TRBJ1-1	-	TGTGCCACCAGCGCGGGGGCTAGGGGCACTGAAGCTTTCTTT	CATSAGARGTEAFF
-	TRBV13	TRBJ2-1	-	TGTGCCAGCAGCTTAGAAGGTTTGGGGGGCGGGGGACCCGATGAGCAGTTCTTC	CASSLEGLGGGGPDEQFF
-	TRBV12-5	TRBJ1-3	TRBD1	TGTGCTAGTGGGACAGGGAGTGGAAACACCATATATTTT	CASGTGSGNTIYF
-	TRBV10-2	TRBJ2-2	TRBD2	TGCGCCAGCAGTGAGTCCGGGGGGGCCTTAAACGGGGAGCTGTTTTTT	CASSESGGALNGELFF
-	TRBV18	TRBJ2-7	TRBD1	TGTGCCAGCTCACCAGACAGGGTACGCGAGCAGTACTTC	CASSPDRVREQYF
-	TRBV18	TRBJ1-5	TRBD1	TGTGCCAGCTCACCACCCGGACAGGGGCCCCGAAGCGAAAATCAGCCCCAGCATTTT	CASSPPGQGPRSENQPQHF
-	TRBV11-2	TRBJ1-1	-	TGTGCCAGCAGCTTAGTACAGCCGAACACTGAAGCTTTCTTT	CASSLVQPNTEAFF
-	TRBV12-5	TRBJ2-7	TRBD2	TGTGCTAGTGGTCCATACCCCGCTCTGGCGGGGGACTCCTACGAGCAGTACTTC	CASGPYPALAGDSYEQYF
-	TRBV6-5	TRBJ1-1	TRBD1	TGTGCCAGCAGGAACAGGGGGCGCAACACTGAAGCTTTCTTT	CASRNRGRNTEAFF
-	TRBV2	TRBJ1-5	-	TGTGCCAGCAGTGGAGGCAATCAGCCCCAGCATTTT	CASSGGNQPQHF
few	TRBV28	TRBJ1-5	-	TGTGCCAGCATAAAGGGGCAGGGTGATCAGCCCCAGCATTTT	CASIKGQGDQPQHF
once	TRBV13	TRBJ1-3	TRBD1	TGTGCCAGCAGCCAGCTACAGGGGGTGGGGAACACCATATATTTT	CASSQLQGVGNTIYF
once	TRBV5-1	TRBJ2-5	TRBD1	TGCGCCAGCAGCTTGGAGGCCACAGGGGGCACGGAGACCCAGTACTTC	CASSLEATGGTETQYF
-	TRBV18	TRBJ1-3	TRBD1	TGTGCCAGCTCACAAGGGACAGACTCTGGAAACACCATATATTTT	CASSQGTDSGNTIYF
-	TRBV12-5	TRBJ2-1	-	TGTGCTAGTGGTTTGGTAGGGGCTAATGAGCAGTTCTTC	CASGLVGANEQFF
-	TRBV7-9	TRBJ2-2	TRBD2	TGTGCCAGCAGCTTAGGGACTAGCGTAACCGGGGAGCTGTTTTTT	CASSLGTSVTGELFF
-	TRBV6-1	TRBJ1-5	-	TGTGCCAGCAGTGAATTTGGGCAACGCAATCAGCCCCAGCATTTT	CASSEFGQRNQPQHF
many	TRBV5-1	TRBJ2-4	TRBD2	TGCGCCAGCAGCTTGGGGACTAGCGGGGGAGACATTCAGTACTTC	CASSLGTSGGDIQYF
-	TRBV5-6	TRBJ1-4	TRBD1	TGTGCCAGCAGCTTGGCCCCGGGACAGGATACCGAAAAACTGTTTTTT	CASSLAPGQDTEKLFF
-	TRBV25-1	TRBJ1-3	-	TGTGCCAGCAGTGGACGGGGTTTCTCTGGAAACACCATATATTTT	CASSGRGFSGNTIYF
-	TRBV19	TRBJ1-1	-	TGTGCCAGTACCCCACAGGGCCGGAGCGGAGCTTTCTTT	CASTPQGRSGAFF